This T cell receptor (beta chain) was retrieved from a study of post-analysis software for immune sequencing data. This clonotype showed up many times. Its antigen remains unknown. Findings of the study overall: In patients, about 5 TRBV segments were more frequent than in controls, with TRBV5-6, TRBV5-1 and TRBV20-1 among them.

Incorporated into the TCR beta cDNA libraries were unique molecular identifiers, which served to reduce PCR and sequencing biases. TCRdb itself ran the PCR reads through MiXCR, one entry per CDR3 protein. The sample has about 760,000 distinct CDR3 sequences, 25% to 30% seen once. Trimming took off 5 bases at V and 6 bases at J, with 9 bases between the two ends. Germline loops: CDR1 SGHTA, CDR2 FQGNSA. CDR3 size: 12 residues. The receptor's source is a girl aged 10-17 years with multiple sclerosis. This chain joins TRBV7-2 and TRBJ2-3; a possible D gene is TRBD1 (6 bases). The sample comprised blood. The CDR3 loop reads CASSAGVDTQYF. CDR3 nucleotide sequence: TGTGCCAGCAGCGCAGGGGTGGATACGCAGTATTTT.